What follows describes a single T cell receptor beta chain. Its antigen is unknown. What was sequenced were expressed TCRB transcripts, since all of the isolated RNA had been reverse transcribed. Average reads for naive, central memory and regulatory T cell samples were roughly 3.4 million. Measured with immunoSEQ multiplex PCR; TCRdb has only the in-frame clones, and not every one. The repertoire holds about 140,000 clones, more than 9% seen once, with around 1.2% in the top ten. The source of the sample is a study of beta chain features in type 1 diabetes. Study in general: When patients were set against healthy donors, age, gender and cell yields were similar. Study-level points and caveats: Shorter templates may be favored by PCR, equally so in patients and controls.

A CD45RO/CCR7/CD25/CD127/CD95/CD27 panel sorted naive, central memory, regulatory and stem cell-like memory CD4+ cells. The CDR3 consists of 15 residues. Germline lookup yields CDR1 SGHRS and CDR2 YFSETQ. V lost 2 bases, J lost 4 bases, and 3 bases stayed unmatched. This TCR was recovered from a man aged 18 to 35 in good health. Sequencing was carried out using naive CD4+ T cells from blood. The rearrangement uses TRBV5-1 and TRBJ2-2; 9 bases are a match to TRBD2. The CDR3 loop is CASSFLAGSTGELFF. CDR3 nucleotide sequence: TGCGCCAGCAGCTTTCTAGCGGGGTCCACCGGGGAGCTGTTTTTT.